The clone carrying this T cell receptor (beta chain) turned up a few times. The antigen is not known. This specimen belongs to a study of T cells in Graves' hyperthyroidism and ophthalmopathy. RNA transcripts were the template for amplifying TCR beta CDR3 regions. Primed by the HTBI set, a first-round RT-PCR was run on the TCR CDR3. TCRdb ran MiXCR on the multiplex PCR reads and lists one entry per CDR3 protein. The sample holds nearly 600,000 distinct CDR3 sequences, 11% to 15% seen once. General observations from the study: Most thyroid clonotypes that were expanded above 0.001 also turned up in blood.

It was uncontrolled infection, other autoimmune disease, pregnancy or lactation that excluded patients. The authors obtained PBMCs from about 9.5 ml of fresh peripheral blood. This CDR3 has 17 residues. Germline V gene sequence: CDR1 DFQATT, CDR2 SNEGSKA (reference sequence). The V and J ends lost 6 bases and 5 bases, in that order; junction bases with no gene match: 13. The V call is TRBV20-1, the J call TRBJ2-2; 12 bases align to TRBD2. Sample: blood. This clonotype was obtained from a woman in her 30s with Graves' hyperthyroidism that later progressed to Graves' ophthalmopathy. CDR3 sequence: CSAQGLAGGPLTGELFF. The CDR3 DNA follows: TGCAGTGCCCAGGGGCTAGCGGGAGGGCCGCTTACCGGGGAGCTGTTTTTT.